This record concerns one TCR beta chain sequence. The sample is drawn from a study of blood T cell repertoires in COVID-19. Overall study: The United States, Italy and Spain were the sources of the acute and convalescent COVID-19 samples. Sample material is recorded as cDNA or gDNA derived from T cells, B-cell-depleted T cells, or PBMCs.

The CDR3 covers 16 residues. V dropped 5 bases and J dropped 10; count of bases not matched to a gene: 17. Germline CDR1 and CDR2: SGHTA and FQGTGA. Under the authors' procedure: Reference gene primers were amplified, and this amplification served to estimate nucleated cell counts. Only in-frame clones appear in the TCRdb table, and some are missing; sequencing was by immunoSEQ multiplex PCR. The V and J calls and clone size were taken over from that table, and D and trimming were inferred from the DNA. The table includes around 70,000 clones, roughly 80% detected once. The chain is built from TRBV7-3 and TRBJ2-1; 7 nucleotides line up with TRBD2. The sequence was obtained from a woman at least 80 years old with active or convalescent COVID-19. Specimen: peripheral blood. CDR3 DNA sequence: TGTGCCAGCAGCCCAGTAGTTTGGAGCGGGGCAGGGGAGCAGTTCTTC. Amino acids: CASSPVVWSGAGEQFF.